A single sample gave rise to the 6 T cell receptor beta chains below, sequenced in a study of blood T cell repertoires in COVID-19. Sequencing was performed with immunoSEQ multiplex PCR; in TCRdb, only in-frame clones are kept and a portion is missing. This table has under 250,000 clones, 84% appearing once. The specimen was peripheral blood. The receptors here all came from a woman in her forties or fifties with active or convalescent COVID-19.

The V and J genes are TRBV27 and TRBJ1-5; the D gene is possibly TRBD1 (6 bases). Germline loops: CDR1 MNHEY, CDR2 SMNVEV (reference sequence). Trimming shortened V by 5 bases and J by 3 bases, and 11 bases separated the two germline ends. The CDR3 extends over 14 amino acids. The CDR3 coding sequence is TGTGCCAGCAGTAAAGGGGGTTACAATCAGCCCCAGCATTTT. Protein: CASSKGGYNQPQHF.

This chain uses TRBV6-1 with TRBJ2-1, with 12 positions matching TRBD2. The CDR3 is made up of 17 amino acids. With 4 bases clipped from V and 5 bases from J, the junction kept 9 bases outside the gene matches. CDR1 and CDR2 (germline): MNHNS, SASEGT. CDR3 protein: CASSAPSSGRANNEQFF. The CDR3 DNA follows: TGTGCCAGCAGTGCCCCTTCTAGCGGGAGGGCCAACAATGAGCAGTTCTTC.

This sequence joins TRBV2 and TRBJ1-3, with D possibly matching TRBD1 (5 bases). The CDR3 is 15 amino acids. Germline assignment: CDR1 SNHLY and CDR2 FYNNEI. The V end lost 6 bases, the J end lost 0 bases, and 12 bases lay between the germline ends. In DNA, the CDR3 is TGTGCCAGCAGCCTCCCGGGGGACTCTGGAAACACCATATATTTT. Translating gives CASSLPGDSGNTIYF.

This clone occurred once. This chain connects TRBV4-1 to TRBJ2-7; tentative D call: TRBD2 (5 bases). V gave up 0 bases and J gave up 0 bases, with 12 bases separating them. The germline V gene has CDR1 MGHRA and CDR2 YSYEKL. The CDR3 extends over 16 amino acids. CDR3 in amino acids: CASSQDWAGSSYEQYF. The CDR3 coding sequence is TGCGCCAGCAGCCAAGATTGGGCGGGTAGCTCCTACGAGCAGTACTTC.

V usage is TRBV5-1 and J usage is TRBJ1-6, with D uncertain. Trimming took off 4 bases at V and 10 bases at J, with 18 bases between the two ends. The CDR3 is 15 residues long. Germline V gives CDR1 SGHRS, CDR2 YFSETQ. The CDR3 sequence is CASSLVGYRESPLHF. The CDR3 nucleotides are TGCGCCAGCAGCCTGGTTGGATATAGGGAGTCACCCCTCCACTTT.

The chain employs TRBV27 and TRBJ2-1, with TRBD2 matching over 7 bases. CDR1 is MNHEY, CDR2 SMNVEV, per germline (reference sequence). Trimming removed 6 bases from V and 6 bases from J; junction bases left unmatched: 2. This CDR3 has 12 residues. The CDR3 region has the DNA TGTGCCAGCAGCTCTAGCGGCAATGAGCAGTTCTTC. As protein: CASSSSGNEQFF.